This T cell receptor (beta chain) was identified during a study of response to subunit inactivated influenza vaccine. The germline V and J ends were trimmed by 0 bases and 3 bases, with 13 bases remaining between them. This CDR3 is built from 15 residues. Germline V gene lookup returns CDR1 SGDLS and CDR2 YYNGEE. Points from the study as a whole: The authors suggested that every seasonal influenza vaccination recruits few new T cells.

With regard to this clonotype: Its specificity is unknown.

TCRdb ran MiXCR on the RT-PCR reads and lists one entry per CDR3 protein. There are about 520,000 distinct CDR3 sequences in the sample; around 25% occur only once, and about 1.9% lies in the top ten. The material was CD4+ T cells sorted from PBMCs, obtained approximately 5 days after vaccination. V is TRBV9 and J is TRBJ2-7; D tentatively reads TRBD1 or TRBD2 (5 bases each). The TCR comes from a man between 45 and 60 years old who received an inactivated influenza vaccine. The CDR3 DNA reads as TGTGCCAGCAGCGTAGACGGGGCCAGAGGCTACGAGCAGTACTTC. Its protein is CASSVDGARGYEQYF.